The next 26 T cell receptor beta chains were all read from a single sample in a study of cytotoxic CD8 clonotypes in ibrutinib-treated CLL. Sequenced by immunoSEQ multiplex PCR; TCRdb stores in-frame clones only, minus some. There are over 200,000 clones in the sample; 75% to 80% occur only once, and more than 9.5% lies in the top ten. The sample here was PBMCs, taken after 12 months of ibrutinib treatment. All receptors derive from a human donor with chronic lymphocytic leukemia.

V is TRBV27 and J is TRBJ2-1, with D perhaps matching TRBD1 (6 bases). The CDR3 spans 14 residues. The germline V gene has CDR1 MNHEY and CDR2 SMNVEV (reference sequence). V lost 6 bases, J lost 4 bases, and 13 bases lay in between. The CDR3 region is CASSRTVLYNEQFF. The DNA of the CDR3 is TGTGCCAGCAGCCGGACAGTCCTTTACAATGAGCAGTTCTTC.

V gene TRBV18 combines with J gene TRBJ2-1; D perhaps matches TRBD2 (6 bases). V was trimmed by 0 bases and J by 6 bases, leaving 6 bases between them. Per germline, CDR1 KGHSH and CDR2 LQKENI. This CDR3 has 13 amino acids. The CDR3 DNA sequence: TGTGCCAGCTCACCACCGGGGGGCAATGAGCAGTTCTTC. Its protein product is CASSPPGGNEQFF. The complete variable domain, with remaining parts taken from reference TRBV18 and TRBJ2-1, reads NAGVMQNPRHLVRRRGQEARLRCSPMKGHSHVYWYRQLPEEGLKFMVYLQKENIIDESGMPKERFSAEFPKEGPSILRIQQVVRGDSAAYFCASSPPGGNEQFFGPGTRLTVL.

The rearrangement uses TRBV6-5 and TRBJ2-7; TRBD2 agrees at 10 bases. Germline V gives CDR1 MNHEY, CDR2 SVGAGI. The CDR3 loop spans 14 amino acids. V lost 6 bases to trimming and J lost 3 bases; unmatched junction nucleotides: 5. CDR3 nucleotide sequence: TGTGCCAGCAGCGACAGCGGGGGGGGCTACGAGCAGTACTTC. Encoded protein: CASSDSGGGYEQYF.

In its sample, this clone was seen many times. The chain recombines TRBV2 with TRBJ2-1, with no clear D. Germline-derived CDR1 and CDR2 are SNHLY and FYNNEI. This CDR3 is built from 12 residues. V lost 0 bases and J 7 bases, leaving 4 bases between the germline ends. Written as DNA, the CDR3 is TGTGCCAGCAGTGAAGCCCTAAATGAGCAGTTCTTC. As protein: CASSEALNEQFF.

The chain is built from TRBV7-6 and TRBJ2-7, with 11 bases aligning to TRBD1. The CDR3 has 15 residues. In germline, CDR1 is SGHVS, CDR2 FNYEAQ. Trimming cost V 5 bases and J 7 bases; bases outside gene matches: 10. DNA of the CDR3: TGTGCCAGCAGCCCCCCGGGACAGGGGGGGAGGGAGCAGTACTTC. Translation: CASSPPGQGGREQYF.

J is TRBJ1-4 and V is TRBV27; tentatively, D is TRBD1 (5 bases). This CDR3 region has 16 residues. In germline, CDR1 is MNHEY, CDR2 SMNVEV (reference sequence). The V end lost 4 bases, the J end lost 6 bases, and 18 bases lay between the germline ends. CDR3 sequence (DNA): TGTGCCAGCAGTTCCCAGGGTGCGGGTGCCGATGAAAAACTGTTTTTT. Translated: CASSSQGAGADEKLFF. Full variable domain (missing parts from reference TRBV27 and TRBJ1-4): EAQVTQNPRYLITVTGKKLTVTCSQNMNHEYMSWYRQDPGLGLRQIYYSMNVEVTDKGDVPEGYKVSRKEKRNFPLILESPSPNQTSLYFCASSSQGAGADEKLFFGSGTQLSVL.

This chain links TRBV30 with TRBJ1-6, with 7 positions matching TRBD1. Unmatched junction bases numbered 0, after V lost 5 bases and J lost 2 bases. The CDR3 is made up of 13 amino acids. Germline CDR1 is GTSNPN and CDR2 is SVGIG (reference sequence). In DNA form, the CDR3 reads TGTGCCTGGGACAGGGCCTATAATTCACCCCTCCACTTT. Translated, it gives CAWDRAYNSPLHF. The entire variable domain, with the rest obtained from reference TRBV30 and TRBJ1-6, is as follows: SQTIHQWPATLVQPVGSPLSLECTVEGTSNPNLYWYRQAAGRGLQLLFYSVGIGQISSEVPQNLSASRPQDRQFILSSKKLLLSDSGFYLCAWDRAYNSPLHFGNGTRLTVT.

This sequence joins TRBV6-4 and TRBJ1-5; D gene unclear. V was cut by 2 bases and J by 9 bases, with 11 bases left in between. Germline V gene data show CDR1 as MRHNA and CDR2 as SNTAGT. The CDR3 consists of 13 residues. The CDR3 nucleotides are TGTGCCAGCAGTGACCGGCCGTCCCGGCCCCAGCATTTT. Translating gives CASSDRPSRPQHF.

The V and J genes are TRBV7-3 and TRBJ1-2; D is uncertain. From germline, CDR1 is SGHTA and CDR2 FQGTGA. V gave up 0 bases and J gave up 3 bases, with 20 bases separating them. The CDR3 has 18 residues. DNA of the CDR3: TGTGCCAGCAGCTTAACGGGTACATTAGAGGGATTGGACTATGGCTACACCTTC. Translated, it gives CASSLTGTLEGLDYGYTF.

A single count supports this clone. This chain uses TRBV7-2 with TRBJ2-7; a possible D gene is TRBD1 (6 bases). The CDR3 spans 13 residues. Germline values: CDR1 SGHTA, CDR2 FQGNSA. Trimming cost V 0 bases and J 4 bases, with 7 bases left between them. CDR3: CASSLADRYEQYF. CDR3 DNA: TGTGCCAGCAGCTTAGCGGACAGATACGAGCAGTACTTC.

Comment on this clone: Different DNA sequences within this sample yield the same CDR3. The CDR3 nucleotides read TGTGCCAGCAGTTACGATGGGGGACCGAACTATGGCTACACCTTC. Its protein is CASSYDGGPNYGYTF. This rearrangement joins TRBV6-5 to TRBJ1-2; D may be TRBD1 (5 bases). The germline gives CDR1 MNHEY, CDR2 SVGAGI. CDR3 length: 15 amino acids. Trimming removed 2 bases from V and 2 bases from J, with 12 bases in between.

The chain is built from TRBV5-6 and TRBJ2-1; unclear D gene. The V end was cut by 3 bases, the J end by 9 bases, with 7 bases between. CDR1 and CDR2 (germline): SGHDT, YYEEEE. This CDR3 has 11 residues. DNA for the CDR3: TGTGCCAGCAGCTCCCTGGTTGAGCAGTTCTTC. Translating gives CASSSLVEQFF.

V is TRBV5-8 and J is TRBJ1-5; D not certain. Trimming pared 4 bases from V and 0 bases from J, leaving 17 bases between. Germline values: CDR1 SGHTS, CDR2 YDEGEE. CDR3 length equals 17 residues. The chain's CDR3 is CASSQQPASYSNQPQHF. The CDR3 nucleotides read TGTGCCAGCAGCCAACAGCCAGCCAGCTATAGCAATCAGCCCCAGCATTTT.

The chain has TRBV5-1 and TRBJ2-7, with D perhaps matching TRBD2 (5 bases). Germline CDR1 SGHRS, CDR2 YFSETQ. Between the trimmed V and J ends, which lost 4 bases and 2 bases, there was a span of 16 bases. The CDR3 runs 15 residues. The CDR3 here is CASSPYPDGTYEQYF. DNA of the CDR3: TGCGCCAGCAGCCCCTACCCGGACGGGACCTACGAGCAGTACTTC.

This clone was seen only once. The chain has TRBV2 and TRBJ2-7, with TRBD1 identical over 8 bases. This CDR3 comprises 14 residues. The V and J ends lost 6 bases and 1 base, in that order; junction bases with no gene match: 5. Per the germline V gene, CDR1 is SNHLY and CDR2 is FYNNEI. CDR3 bases: TGTGCCAGCAGCCCCAGACAGGGGTCCTACGAGCAGTACTTC. Its translation is CASSPRQGSYEQYF. Variable domain in full (rest from reference TRBV2 and TRBJ2-7): EPEVTQTPSHQVTQMGQEVILRCVPISNHLYFYWYRQILGQKVEFLVSFYNNEISEKSEIFDDQFSVERPDGSNFTLKIRSTKLEDSAMYFCASSPRQGSYEQYFGPGTRLTVT.

V usage is TRBV10-2 and J usage is TRBJ1-2; 8 bases map to TRBD1. CDR1 WSHSY and CDR2 SAAADI come from the germline V gene. J gave up 2 bases and V 9 bases, and 8 bases lay outside the gene matches. The CDR3 is made up of 14 amino acids. The DNA for the CDR3 is TGCGCCAGTAACCCAGGGGGCAGCAACTATGGCTACACCTTC. Its protein is CASNPGGSNYGYTF.

V gene TRBV25-1 combines with J gene TRBJ2-3, with 8 bases lining up with TRBD2. The ends lost 4 bases at V and 0 bases at J; junction bases unmatched: 3. The CDR3 contains 15 residues. CDR1 is MGHDK and CDR2 is SYGVNS in the germline V gene. The CDR3 region has the DNA TGTGCCAGCAGTGGGAGCGGGGGAAGCACAGATACGCAGTATTTT. Protein sequence: CASSGSGGSTDTQYF.

This clone was seen just once. V gene TRBV9 combines with J gene TRBJ2-2, with TRBD1 as a possible D gene (6 bases). CDR1 and CDR2 (germline): SGDLS, YYNGEE. Trimming removed 6 bases at V and 3 bases at J, with 21 bases between. This CDR3 comprises 17 residues. CDR3 coding DNA: TGTGCCAGCACCTCAAGGGGGTGGCAGGAACACACCGGGGAGCTGTTTTTT. Translated, it gives CASTSRGWQEHTGELFF.

The V gene is TRBV2, the J gene TRBJ2-4, with TRBD1 identical over 7 bases. The CDR3 is 18 amino acids. Per germline, CDR1 SNHLY and CDR2 FYNNEI. V was clipped by 0 bases and J by 0 bases; unmatched bases: 8. CDR3 loop: CASSEAPGTALAKNIQYF. The CDR3 DNA reads as TGTGCCAGCAGTGAAGCTCCTGGGACAGCTTTAGCCAAAAACATTCAGTACTTC.

CDR3 nucleotides: TGCGCCAGCAGCTCCCGGGCCCAAGGAGACACCGGGGAGCTGTTTTTT. Translating gives CASSSRAQGDTGELFF. This chain connects TRBV4-1 to TRBJ2-2, with D unclear. V was shortened by 5 bases and J by 3 bases, with 16 bases between the two germline ends. The CDR3 covers 16 residues. CDR1 and CDR2 from the germline V gene are MGHRA and YSYEKL.

The chain recombines TRBV28 with TRBJ2-7; D may be TRBD1 (6 bases). This CDR3 spans 15 amino acids. V was pared by 6 bases and J by 2 bases, with 17 bases between. The germline V gene has CDR1 MDHEN and CDR2 SYDVKM. The DNA for the CDR3 is TGTGCCAGCAGGCCCCCCGGGACAAGTCCCTACGAGCAGTACTTC. Its protein is CASRPPGTSPYEQYF.

The V call is TRBV29-1, the J call TRBJ2-1; 10 bases align to TRBD1. V was pared by 4 bases and J by 6 bases, with 0 bases of the junction left unmatched. This CDR3 is built from 12 residues. Germline lookup yields CDR1 SQVTM and CDR2 ANQGSEA. CDR3 amino acids: CSVGTGGNEQFF. The CDR3, as DNA: TGCAGCGTTGGGACAGGGGGCAATGAGCAGTTCTTC.

The chain joins TRBV6-5 to TRBJ2-1, with 9 bases identical to TRBD2. After removal of 5 bases from V and 6 bases from J, the junction contained 5 bases not matched to a gene. The length of the CDR3 is 14 residues. Per the germline V gene, CDR1 is MNHEY and CDR2 is SVGAGI. CDR3 region: CASSPGTSLNEQFF. The CDR3 DNA reads as TGTGCCAGCAGTCCCGGGACTAGCCTCAATGAGCAGTTCTTC.

V gene TRBV5-4 combines with J gene TRBJ2-7; TRBD2 agrees at 14 bases. This CDR3 is built from 17 residues. The germline V gene encodes CDR1 SGHNT and CDR2 YYREEE (reference sequence). V shed 2 bases, J shed 2 bases, and the junction held 6 bases outside the gene matches. CDR3 loop: CASSFGLAGGKAYEQYF. DNA of the CDR3: TGTGCCAGCAGCTTTGGACTAGCGGGAGGAAAGGCCTACGAGCAGTACTTC.

The chain combines TRBV27 with TRBJ1-1, with 7 bases matching TRBD1. The CDR3 extends over 15 amino acids. V was clipped by 5 bases and J by 4 bases; unmatched bases: 10. The germline gives CDR1 MNHEY, CDR2 SMNVEV (reference sequence). The CDR3 DNA follows: TGTGCCAGCAGTCCCATTGACAGGGTCGGCACTGAAGCTTTCTTT. This encodes CASSPIDRVGTEAFF.

The chain links TRBV7-9 to TRBJ2-7; 12 bases fit TRBD1. The J segment lost 6 bases and the V segment lost 3 bases, leaving 9 bases of the junction unmatched. Germline CDR1 reads SEHNR; CDR2 reads FQNEAQ (reference sequence). The CDR3 covers 16 residues. As DNA, the CDR3 is TGTGCCAGCAGCTTTACGTTCGGGACAGGGGGCTTCGAGCAGTACTTC. It codes for CASSFTFGTGGFEQYF.